One and the same sample provided the 7 T cell receptor beta chains below, sequenced in a study of cytomegalovirus exposure and HLA in healthy donors. The PCR made use of 60 Vbeta and 13 Jbeta primers. Using immunoSEQ multiplex PCR, the repertoire was profiled, and TCRdb retains in-frame clones only, with some absent. The table lists some 97,000 clones, around three quarters of them singletons, with about 4% in the top ten. The sequenced material came from PBMCs. The receptors were gathered from a woman aged 45-65 years in good health and CMV-seropositive.

The rearrangement links TRBV9 to TRBJ2-3; 8 nucleotides agree with TRBD2. Losses at the gene ends were 4 bases for V and 3 bases for J; bases not matched to a gene: 22. The CDR3 consists of 20 residues. Germline-derived CDR1 and CDR2 are SGDLS and YYNGEE. CDR3 loop: CASSPPAGVGTSDRTDTQYF. The CDR3 DNA sequence: TGTGCCAGCAGCCCTCCGGCGGGGGTGGGGACTAGTGACCGTACAGATACGCAGTATTTT.

The count of this clone is one. The V gene is TRBV11-3, the J gene TRBJ2-1; D is unresolved. Germline V gene lookup returns CDR1 SGHNT and CDR2 YENEEA. The CDR3 covers 12 residues. Trimming pared 5 bases from V and 9 bases from J, leaving 11 bases between. The CDR3 coding sequence is TGTGCCAGCAGCCCCTACGGTGGTGAGCAGTTCTTC. The encoded protein is CASSPYGGEQFF. The variable domain in full, with the rest retrieved from reference TRBV11-3 and TRBJ2-1, is EAGVVQSPRYKIIEKKQPVAFWCNPISGHNTLYWYLQNLGQGPELLIRYENEEAVDDSQLPKDRFSAERLKGVDSTLKIQPAELGDSAVYLCASSPYGGEQFFGPGTRLTVL.

The V gene is TRBV19, the J gene TRBJ2-1; 10 nucleotides match TRBD1. The CDR3 extends over 19 amino acids. Germline trimming cut 3 bases from V and 0 bases from J; bases unmatched to any gene: 11. CDR1 and CDR2 (germline): LNHDA, SQIVND (reference sequence). Here the CDR3 DNA reads TGTGCCAGTAGTATGTGGGAGGGGACAGGGGACTACTCCTACAATGAGCAGTTCTTC. Translated: CASSMWEGTGDYSYNEQFF.

The chain employs TRBV5-1 and TRBJ2-5; 7 bases match TRBD2. Looked up from germline, CDR1 is SGHRS and CDR2 is YFSETQ. J lost 2 bases, V lost 0 bases, and 4 bases had no gene match. The CDR3 has 15 residues. CDR3 DNA sequence: TGCGCCAGCAGCTTGGGCGGAGCGGGACAAGAGACCCAGTACTTC. It is translated as CASSLGGAGQETQYF.

The chain combines TRBV27 with TRBJ1-1, with no clear D. This CDR3 has 15 amino acids. Per the germline V gene, CDR1 is MNHEY and CDR2 is SMNVEV (reference sequence). V lost 5 bases to trimming and J lost 0 bases, with 13 bases between them. CDR3 coding DNA: TGTGCCAGCAGTAAAGGACTGCCCATGAACACTGAAGCTTTCTTT. It codes for CASSKGLPMNTEAFF.

This chain uses TRBV19 with TRBJ1-5; 9 bases line up with TRBD1. Germline trimming cut 3 bases from V and 4 bases from J; bases unmatched to any gene: 4. This CDR3 comprises 15 residues. Germline assignment: CDR1 LNHDA and CDR2 SQIVND (reference sequence). The CDR3 nucleotides are TGTGCCAGTAGTATGGAAGACAGGGGGAATCAGCCCCAGCATTTT. It specifies CASSMEDRGNQPQHF.

Only one count was recorded for this clone. The V call is TRBV18, the J call TRBJ1-5; the match to TRBD1 covers 8 bases. The germline V gene encodes CDR1 KGHSH and CDR2 LQKENI. With V trimmed by 2 bases and J by 3 bases, 6 bases remained unmatched. This CDR3 has 16 residues. Written as DNA, the CDR3 is TGTGCCAGCTCACCAGGGACAGGCCCGTCCAATCAGCCCCAGCATTTT. It specifies CASSPGTGPSNQPQHF. The full variable domain, its missing parts supplied by reference TRBV18 and TRBJ1-5, is NAGVMQNPRHLVRRRGQEARLRCSPMKGHSHVYWYRQLPEEGLKFMVYLQKENIIDESGMPKERFSAEFPKEGPSILRIQQVVRGDSAAYFCASSPGTGPSNQPQHFGDGTRLSIL.